The rows below give T cell receptor beta chains drawn from one sample of a study of long-term antiretroviral therapy in people with HIV. Sequencing was performed with immunoSEQ multiplex PCR; in TCRdb, only in-frame clones are kept and a portion is missing. This table has 25,000 to 35,000 clones, approximately 96% appearing once. Sequenced here: unsorted PBMCs, sampled 6.6 years after starting antiretroviral therapy. The receptors derive from a man aged 25-40 years with HIV. Both conserved end residues are part of each CDR3. A D gene is named only where the DNA matches it firmly. Part of the rows lack a size; the others show once, few, many or a class for expanded clones.

v_gene: TRBV27; len: 11; d_gene: -; j_gene: TRBJ1-3; abundance: once; CDR3aa: CASSSGNTIYF; CDR3nt: TGTGCCAGCAGTTCAGGAAACACCATATATTTT
v_gene: TRBV7-8; len: 14; d_gene: -; j_gene: TRBJ1-5; abundance: -; CDR3aa: CASSPAGPYQPQHF; CDR3nt: TGTGCCAGCAGTCCCGCAGGACCTTATCAGCCCCAGCATTTT
v_gene: TRBV25-1; len: 13; d_gene: -; j_gene: TRBJ1-3; abundance: -; CDR3aa: CASSELKVHTIYF; CDR3nt: TGTGCCAGCAGTGAATTGAAGGTTCACACCATATATTTT
v_gene: TRBV9; len: 15; d_gene: -; j_gene: TRBJ1-2; abundance: -; CDR3aa: CASSGKAGTIYGYTF; CDR3nt: TGTGCCAGCAGCGGGAAGGCAGGGACCATCTATGGCTACACCTTC
v_gene: TRBV19; len: 11; d_gene: -; j_gene: TRBJ2-1; abundance: once; CDR3aa: CASSISQEQFF; CDR3nt: TGTGCCAGTAGTATAAGCCAGGAGCAGTTCTTC
v_gene: TRBV4-1; len: 16; d_gene: TRBD1; j_gene: TRBJ1-4; abundance: -; CDR3aa: CASSQGWDRDNEKLFF; CDR3nt: TGCGCCAGCAGCCAAGGATGGGACAGGGATAATGAAAAACTGTTTTTT
v_gene: TRBV14; len: 13; d_gene: -; j_gene: TRBJ2-2; abundance: few; CDR3aa: CASSLRYTGELFF; CDR3nt: TGTGCCAGCAGCCTCCGCTACACCGGGGAGCTGTTTTTT
v_gene: TRBV25-1; len: 14; d_gene: TRBD2; j_gene: TRBJ2-5; abundance: once; CDR3aa: CASNGTMEGETQYF; CDR3nt: TGTGCCAGCAACGGGACTATGGAGGGGGAGACCCAGTACTTC
v_gene: TRBV15; len: 16; d_gene: TRBD2; j_gene: TRBJ2-1; abundance: -; CDR3aa: CATSVVAGGSYNEQFF; CDR3nt: TGTGCCACCAGCGTCGTGGCGGGGGGCTCCTACAATGAGCAGTTCTTC
v_gene: TRBV6-1; len: 15; d_gene: TRBD1; j_gene: TRBJ2-7; abundance: -; CDR3aa: CASRGDRGGEYEQYF; CDR3nt: TGTGCCAGCAGGGGAGACAGGGGAGGAGAATACGAGCAGTACTTC
v_gene: TRBV7-8; len: 15; d_gene: -; j_gene: TRBJ1-3; abundance: once; CDR3aa: CASSTSGLAGNTIYF; CDR3nt: TGTGCCAGCAGCACCTCAGGGCTTGCTGGAAACACCATATATTTT
v_gene: TRBV9; len: 15; d_gene: -; j_gene: TRBJ2-2; abundance: -; CDR3aa: CASSVVTAPTGELFF; CDR3nt: TGTGCCAGCAGCGTAGTAACAGCTCCCACCGGGGAGCTGTTTTTT
v_gene: TRBV7-9; len: 13; d_gene: -; j_gene: TRBJ1-2; abundance: -; CDR3aa: CASSPGRNYGYTF; CDR3nt: TGTGCCAGCAGCCCGGGTAGGAACTATGGCTACACCTTC
v_gene: TRBV10-3; len: 15; d_gene: -; j_gene: TRBJ2-2; abundance: -; CDR3aa: CAINSGADQTGELFF; CDR3nt: TGTGCCATCAATTCGGGCGCAGACCAAACCGGGGAGCTGTTTTTT
v_gene: TRBV19; len: 15; d_gene: -; j_gene: TRBJ2-5; abundance: -; CDR3aa: CASSMRQPQQETQYF; CDR3nt: TGTGCCAGTAGTATGCGTCAGCCCCAACAAGAGACCCAGTACTTC
v_gene: TRBV6-1; len: 12; d_gene: -; j_gene: TRBJ1-6; abundance: -; CDR3aa: CASMTVNSPLHF; CDR3nt: TGTGCCAGCATGACGGTAAATTCACCCCTCCACTTT
v_gene: TRBV4-3; len: 15; d_gene: -; j_gene: TRBJ2-2; abundance: -; CDR3aa: CASSLLGANTGELFF; CDR3nt: TGCGCCAGCAGCCTCCTTGGGGCTAACACCGGGGAGCTGTTTTTT
v_gene: TRBV10-3; len: 12; d_gene: -; j_gene: TRBJ2-7; abundance: once; CDR3aa: CAISSSLYEQYF; CDR3nt: TGTGCCATCAGTTCCAGCCTCTACGAGCAGTACTTC
v_gene: TRBV7-9; len: 17; d_gene: TRBD1; j_gene: TRBJ1-1; abundance: -; CDR3aa: CASSFRQGRDPNTEAFF; CDR3nt: TGTGCCAGCAGCTTTCGACAGGGACGAGACCCGAACACTGAAGCTTTCTTT
v_gene: TRBV30; len: 16; d_gene: -; j_gene: TRBJ2-5; abundance: -; CDR3aa: CAWSVQLVVPQETQYF; CDR3nt: TGTGCCTGGAGTGTACAGCTCGTTGTACCCCAAGAGACCCAGTACTTC
v_gene: TRBV9; len: 16; d_gene: TRBD2; j_gene: TRBJ2-2; abundance: -; CDR3aa: CASSVVASGLAGELFF; CDR3nt: TGTGCCAGCAGCGTAGTGGCTAGCGGGTTGGCCGGGGAGCTGTTTTTT
v_gene: TRBV29-1; len: 14; d_gene: TRBD1; j_gene: TRBJ1-1; abundance: -; CDR3aa: CSVEAPGTDSRAFF; CDR3nt: TGCAGCGTTGAAGCCCCCGGGACAGACTCTAGAGCTTTCTTT
v_gene: TRBV9; len: 15; d_gene: -; j_gene: TRBJ2-3; abundance: -; CDR3aa: CASSVAVDSTDTQYF; CDR3nt: TGTGCCAGCAGCGTAGCGGTGGATAGCACAGATACGCAGTATTTT
v_gene: TRBV9; len: 13; d_gene: -; j_gene: TRBJ2-5; abundance: -; CDR3aa: CASSARSQGTQYF; CDR3nt: TGTGCCAGCAGCGCACGGAGTCAAGGGACCCAGTACTTC
v_gene: TRBV5-1; len: 14; d_gene: TRBD1; j_gene: TRBJ2-7; abundance: -; CDR3aa: CASSRDSLSYEQYF; CDR3nt: TGCGCCAGCAGCCGGGACAGCCTCTCCTACGAGCAGTACTTC
v_gene: TRBV10-1; len: 14; d_gene: TRBD2; j_gene: TRBJ2-1; abundance: -; CDR3aa: CASTTSGTRDEQFF; CDR3nt: TGCGCCAGCACTACGAGCGGGACTAGGGATGAGCAGTTCTTC
v_gene: TRBV7-8; len: 15; d_gene: TRBD1; j_gene: TRBJ2-7; abundance: once; CDR3aa: CASSPGTGLYYEQYF; CDR3nt: TGTGCCAGCAGCCCCGGGACAGGTCTTTACTACGAGCAGTACTTC
v_gene: TRBV5-4; len: 15; d_gene: TRBD1; j_gene: TRBJ1-4; abundance: -; CDR3aa: CASSFGQGAREKLFF; CDR3nt: TGTGCCAGCAGCTTCGGACAGGGGGCGCGAGAAAAACTGTTTTTT
v_gene: TRBV9; len: 15; d_gene: -; j_gene: TRBJ1-3; abundance: -; CDR3aa: CASSADFSSGNTIYF; CDR3nt: TGTGCCAGCAGCGCGGACTTTTCGTCTGGAAACACCATATATTTT
v_gene: TRBV7-9; len: 19; d_gene: TRBD1; j_gene: TRBJ1-3; abundance: -; CDR3aa: CASSHRPGQADKRGNTIYF; CDR3nt: TGTGCCAGCAGCCACCGCCCGGGACAGGCCGACAAGAGGGGAAACACCATATATTTT
v_gene: TRBV7-9; len: 14; d_gene: -; j_gene: TRBJ2-2; abundance: -; CDR3aa: CASSLGQYTGELFF; CDR3nt: TGTGCCAGCAGCTTAGGACAGTACACCGGGGAGCTGTTTTTT
v_gene: TRBV6-5; len: 15; d_gene: TRBD1; j_gene: TRBJ2-2; abundance: -; CDR3aa: CASSYSRQGAGELFF; CDR3nt: TGTGCCAGCAGTTACTCTAGGCAGGGGGCCGGGGAGCTGTTTTTT
v_gene: TRBV7-3; len: 13; d_gene: -; j_gene: TRBJ2-1; abundance: -; CDR3aa: CASSLASYNEQFF; CDR3nt: TGTGCCAGCAGCTTAGCGTCCTACAATGAGCAGTTCTTC
v_gene: TRBV5-4; len: 15; d_gene: TRBD2; j_gene: TRBJ2-7; abundance: -; CDR3aa: CASSSGGKTSYEQYF; CDR3nt: TGTGCCAGCAGCTCCGGGGGGAAAACCTCCTACGAGCAGTACTTC
v_gene: TRBV2; len: 15; d_gene: TRBD1; j_gene: TRBJ2-3; abundance: -; CDR3aa: CASSGDRENLGTQYF; CDR3nt: TGTGCCAGCAGTGGGGACAGGGAGAACCTTGGTACGCAGTATTTT
v_gene: TRBV10-3; len: 12; d_gene: -; j_gene: TRBJ1-1; abundance: -; CDR3aa: CAISESSTEAFF; CDR3nt: TGTGCCATCAGTGAATCTTCCACTGAAGCTTTCTTT
v_gene: TRBV2; len: 14; d_gene: -; j_gene: TRBJ2-6; abundance: -; CDR3aa: CASTRVPGANVLTF; CDR3nt: TGTGCCAGCACCAGGGTTCCTGGGGCCAACGTCCTGACTTTC
v_gene: TRBV7-6; len: 16; d_gene: -; j_gene: TRBJ2-5; abundance: -; CDR3aa: CASSLGRQLKQETQYF; CDR3nt: TGTGCCAGCAGCTTAGGGAGGCAGCTGAAACAAGAGACCCAGTACTTC
v_gene: TRBV6-4; len: 16; d_gene: TRBD2; j_gene: TRBJ2-1; abundance: -; CDR3aa: CASSSGSGGTFGEQFF; CDR3nt: TGTGCCAGCTCGAGCGGTTCGGGAGGTACTTTCGGTGAGCAGTTCTTC
v_gene: TRBV2; len: 12; d_gene: -; j_gene: TRBJ1-4; abundance: -; CDR3aa: CASGWRNEKLFF; CDR3nt: TGTGCCAGCGGTTGGAGAAATGAAAAACTGTTTTTT
v_gene: TRBV13; len: 13; d_gene: -; j_gene: TRBJ2-2; abundance: few; CDR3aa: CASSLGLPGELFF; CDR3nt: TGTGCCAGCAGCTTAGGCCTTCCCGGGGAGCTGTTTTTT
v_gene: TRBV27; len: 14; d_gene: -; j_gene: TRBJ2-2; abundance: -; CDR3aa: CASSLLWDTGELFF; CDR3nt: TGTGCCAGCAGTTTACTTTGGGACACCGGGGAGCTGTTTTTT
v_gene: TRBV19; len: 11; d_gene: -; j_gene: TRBJ1-1; abundance: -; CDR3aa: CASSRGLEAFF; CDR3nt: TGTGCCAGTAGTAGGGGCCTTGAAGCTTTCTTT
v_gene: TRBV6-1; len: 16; d_gene: TRBD1; j_gene: TRBJ1-6; abundance: few; CDR3aa: CASSESGGAYNSPLHF; CDR3nt: TGTGCCAGCAGTGAATCAGGGGGGGCCTATAATTCACCCCTCCACTTT
v_gene: TRBV27; len: 14; d_gene: -; j_gene: TRBJ2-3; abundance: -; CDR3aa: CASSLGQPTDTQYF; CDR3nt: TGTGCCAGCAGTTTGGGCCAACCCACAGATACGCAGTATTTT
v_gene: TRBV7-3; len: 12; d_gene: -; j_gene: TRBJ1-2; abundance: -; CDR3aa: CASSLGNVGYTF; CDR3nt: TGTGCCAGCAGCTTAGGCAATGTTGGCTACACCTTC
v_gene: TRBV4-3; len: 20; d_gene: TRBD1; j_gene: TRBJ2-6; abundance: -; CDR3aa: CASSQATTGSAVSGANVLTF; CDR3nt: TGCGCCAGCAGCCAAGCCACGACAGGGAGCGCCGTGTCTGGGGCCAACGTCCTGACTTTC
v_gene: TRBV7-2; len: 12; d_gene: -; j_gene: TRBJ2-7; abundance: -; CDR3aa: CASSQTGYEQYF; CDR3nt: TGTGCCAGCAGCCAGACAGGATACGAGCAGTACTTC